This T cell receptor beta chain was sequenced during a study of beta chain features in type 1 diabetes. Study-level findings and limits: Shorter TCRB CDR3s, moderately but significantly so, marked every one of the four CD4+ subsets in Type 1 diabetes patients. Whether TCRB rearrangement is influenced by HLA type went unresolved here.

A sort by CD45RO/CCR7/CD25/CD127/CD95/CD27 yielded CD4+ naive, central memory, regulatory and stem cell-like memory cells. Purity above 95% was achieved in all sorted populations. A word on this clone: Its cognate antigen is unknown.

Trimming took 4 bases from V and 3 from J; bases not matched to a gene: 6. CDR3 length: 14 amino acids. Germline lookup yields CDR1 SQVTM and CDR2 ANQGSEA. Sequencing targeted expressed TCRB transcripts, as all isolated RNA had been reverse transcribed. Method: immunoSEQ multiplex PCR; TCRdb's copy keeps in-frame clones and lacks some. The sample has 450,000 or so clones; about an eighth are singletons. The sequence was obtained from a woman aged 18 to 35 in good health. Specimen: naive CD4+ T cells from blood. The chain employs TRBV29-1 and TRBJ2-1, with 7 nucleotides matching TRBD1. The CDR3 coding sequence is TGCAGCGTTGCTGACAGGGCCGGCTACAATGAGCAGTTCTTC. Encoded protein: CSVADRAGYNEQFF.